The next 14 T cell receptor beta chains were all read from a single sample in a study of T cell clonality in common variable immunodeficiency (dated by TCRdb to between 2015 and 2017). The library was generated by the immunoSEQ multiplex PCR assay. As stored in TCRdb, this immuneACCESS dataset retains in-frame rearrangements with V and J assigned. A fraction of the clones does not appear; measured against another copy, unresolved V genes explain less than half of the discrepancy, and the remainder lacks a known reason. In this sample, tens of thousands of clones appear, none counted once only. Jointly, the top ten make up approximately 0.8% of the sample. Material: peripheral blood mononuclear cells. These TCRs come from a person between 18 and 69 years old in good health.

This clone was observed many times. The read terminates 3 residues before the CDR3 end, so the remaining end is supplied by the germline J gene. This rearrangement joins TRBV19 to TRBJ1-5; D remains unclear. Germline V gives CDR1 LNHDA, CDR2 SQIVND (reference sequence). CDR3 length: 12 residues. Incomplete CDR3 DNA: TGTGCCAGTAGTATAGACGGGGATCCC. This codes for CASSIDGDP. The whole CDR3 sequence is CASSIDGDPQHF. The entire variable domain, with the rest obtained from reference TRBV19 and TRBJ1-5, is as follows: DGGITQSPKYLFRKEGQNVTLSCEQNLNHDAMYWYRQDPGQGLRLIYYSQIVNDFQKGDIAEGYSVSREKKESFPLTVTSAQKNPTAFYLCASSIDGDPQHFGDGTRLSIL.

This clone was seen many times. The chain's CDR3 is CASSLVQGGRYEQYF. CDR3 bases read: TGTGCCAGCAGCTTAGTACAGGGCGGGCGATACGAG. The gene calls are TRBV7-2 and TRBJ2-7; D perhaps matches TRBD1 (6 bases). The CDR3 end lies 3 residues beyond the end of the read and is filled in from the germline J gene. CDR3 length: 15 amino acids. The germline V gene has CDR1 SGHTA and CDR2 FQGNSA. Trimming shortened V by 1 base and J by 4 bases, and 14 bases separated the two germline ends. Full variable domain (remainder filled in from reference TRBV7-2 and TRBJ2-7): GAGVSQSPSNKVTEKGKDVELRCDPISGHTALYWYRQSLGQGLEFLIYFQGNSAPDKSGLPSDRFSAERTGGSVSTLTIQRTQQEDSAVYLCASSLVQGGRYEQYFGPGTRLTVT.

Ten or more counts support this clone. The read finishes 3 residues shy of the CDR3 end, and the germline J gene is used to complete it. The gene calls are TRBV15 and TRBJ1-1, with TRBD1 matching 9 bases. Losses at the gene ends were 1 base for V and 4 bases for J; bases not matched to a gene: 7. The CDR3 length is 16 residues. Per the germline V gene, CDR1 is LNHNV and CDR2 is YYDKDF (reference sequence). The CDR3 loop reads CATSRGTGVKGTEAFF. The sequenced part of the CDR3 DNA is TGTGCCACCAGCAGAGGGACAGGGGTAAAGGGCACTGAA.

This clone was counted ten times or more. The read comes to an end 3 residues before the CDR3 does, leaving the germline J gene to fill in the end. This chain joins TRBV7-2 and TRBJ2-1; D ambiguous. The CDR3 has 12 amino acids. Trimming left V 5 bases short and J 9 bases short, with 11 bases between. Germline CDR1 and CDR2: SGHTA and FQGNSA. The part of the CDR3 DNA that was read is TGTGCCAGCAGCAGCCAGGCGTTTGAG. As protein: CASSSQAFE. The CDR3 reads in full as CASSSQAFEQFF.

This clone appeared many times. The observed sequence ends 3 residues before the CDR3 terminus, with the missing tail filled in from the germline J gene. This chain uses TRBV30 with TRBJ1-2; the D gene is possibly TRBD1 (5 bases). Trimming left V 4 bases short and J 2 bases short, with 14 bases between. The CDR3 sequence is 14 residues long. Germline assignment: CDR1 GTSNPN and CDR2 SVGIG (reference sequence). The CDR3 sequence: CAWTHLGRNYGYTF. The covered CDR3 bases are TGTGCCTGGACCCACCTGGGGCGCAACTATGGC. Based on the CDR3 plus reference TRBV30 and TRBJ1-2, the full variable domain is SQTIHQWPATLVQPVGSPLSLECTVEGTSNPNLYWYRQAAGRGLQLLFYSVGIGQISSEVPQNLSASRPQDRQFILSSKKLLLSDSGFYLCAWTHLGRNYGYTFGSGTRLTVV.

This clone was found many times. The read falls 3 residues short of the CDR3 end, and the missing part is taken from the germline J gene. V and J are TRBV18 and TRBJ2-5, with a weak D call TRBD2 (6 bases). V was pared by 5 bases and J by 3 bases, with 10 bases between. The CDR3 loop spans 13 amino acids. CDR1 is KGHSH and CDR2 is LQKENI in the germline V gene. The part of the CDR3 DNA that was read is TGTGCCAGCTCAAAGTCGGGGGAAGAGACC. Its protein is CASSKSGEET. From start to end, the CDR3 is CASSKSGEETQYF.

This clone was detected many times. CDR3 in amino acids: CSARRPNQLGQGNQPQHF. The CDR3 DNA, read in part, is TGCAGTGCTAGACGTCCAAATCAGCTGGGACAGGGAAATCAGCCC. The chain links TRBV20-1 to TRBJ1-5, with 9 bases lining up with TRBD1. The observed sequence ends 3 residues before the CDR3 terminus, with the missing tail filled in from the germline J gene. The CDR3 loop spans 18 amino acids. J gave up 4 bases and V 2 bases, and 15 bases lay outside the gene matches. Per germline, CDR1 DFQATT and CDR2 SNEGSKA (reference sequence).

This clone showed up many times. Here the CDR3 reads CSANTLAGVSYEQYF. The covered CDR3 bases are TGCAGTGCTAATACTCTAGCGGGAGTGAGCTACGAG. This chain joins TRBV20-1 and TRBJ2-7; TRBD2 aligns across 10 bases. The sequence runs out 3 residues before the end of the CDR3; the remainder is reconstructed from the germline J gene. The CDR3 is 15 amino acids. V shed 4 bases and J 3 bases; nucleotides not matched to a gene: 9. Germline V gene sequence: CDR1 DFQATT, CDR2 SNEGSKA (reference sequence).

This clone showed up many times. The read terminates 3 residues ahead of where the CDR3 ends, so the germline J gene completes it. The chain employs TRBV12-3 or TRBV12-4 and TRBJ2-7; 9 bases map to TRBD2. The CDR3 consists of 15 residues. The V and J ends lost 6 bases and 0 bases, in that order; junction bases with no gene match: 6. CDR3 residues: CASRNSGRSSYEQYF. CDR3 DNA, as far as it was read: TGTGCCAGCAGGAACAGCGGGAGGAGCTCCTACGAG.

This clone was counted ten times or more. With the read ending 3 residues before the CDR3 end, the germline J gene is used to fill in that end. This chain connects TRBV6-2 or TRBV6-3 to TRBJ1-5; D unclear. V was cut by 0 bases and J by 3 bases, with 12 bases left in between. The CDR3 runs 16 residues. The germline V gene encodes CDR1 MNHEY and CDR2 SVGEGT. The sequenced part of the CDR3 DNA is TGTGCCAGCAGTTACTCGCCCGGACTGCCCAATCAGCCC. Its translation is CASSYSPGLPNQP. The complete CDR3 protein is CASSYSPGLPNQPQHF.

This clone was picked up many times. The covered CDR3 bases are TGTGCCAGCAGTTTGAGACAGGGGAGGCCCAAAAACATT. Its protein is CASSLRQGRPKNI. The whole CDR3 sequence is CASSLRQGRPKNIQYF. The genes are TRBV28 and TRBJ2-4; the match to TRBD1 covers 8 bases. The CDR3 end falls 3 residues outside the read, so it is completed with the germline J gene. The CDR3 extends over 16 amino acids. Germline V gives CDR1 MDHEN, CDR2 SYDVKM. After removal of 3 bases from V and 2 bases from J, the junction contained 6 bases not matched to a gene.

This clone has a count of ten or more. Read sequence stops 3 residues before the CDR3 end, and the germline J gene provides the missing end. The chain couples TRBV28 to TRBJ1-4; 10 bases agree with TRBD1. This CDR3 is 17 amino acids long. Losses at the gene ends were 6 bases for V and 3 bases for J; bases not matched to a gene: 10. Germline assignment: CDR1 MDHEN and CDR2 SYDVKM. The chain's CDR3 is CASRTTGGARSNEKLFF. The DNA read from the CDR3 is TGTGCCAGCAGAACGACAGGGGGCGCAAGGTCTAATGAAAAA.

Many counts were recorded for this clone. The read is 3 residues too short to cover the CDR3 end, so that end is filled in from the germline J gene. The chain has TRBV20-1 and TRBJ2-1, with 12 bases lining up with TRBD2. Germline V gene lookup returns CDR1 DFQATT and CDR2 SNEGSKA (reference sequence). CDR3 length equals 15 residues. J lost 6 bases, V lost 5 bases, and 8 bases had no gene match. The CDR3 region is CSAGKTSGSSNEQFF. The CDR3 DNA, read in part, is TGCAGTGCTGGAAAGACTAGCGGGAGTAGCAATGAG.

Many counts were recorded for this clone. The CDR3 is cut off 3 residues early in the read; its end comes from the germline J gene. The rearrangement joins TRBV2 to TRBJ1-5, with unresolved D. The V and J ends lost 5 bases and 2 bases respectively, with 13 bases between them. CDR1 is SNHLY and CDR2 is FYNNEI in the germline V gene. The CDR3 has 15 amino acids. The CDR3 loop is CASSRQAFGNQPQHF. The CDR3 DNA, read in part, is TGTGCCAGCAGTCGCCAGGCCTTTGGCAATCAGCCC.